This TCR beta chain originates from a study of response to subunit inactivated influenza vaccine. Study findings and constraints: T cells newly recruited by each seasonal influenza vaccination are few, the authors suggested.

This CDR3 is 12 amino acids long. In germline, CDR1 is SGHRS, CDR2 YFSETQ. Trimming cost V 6 bases and J 7 bases, with 10 bases left between them. Each CDR3 protein gets one entry after TCRdb re-called the RT-PCR reads with MiXCR. The sample contains hundreds of thousands of distinct CDR3 sequences, roughly 20% of which appear only once. Remarks on this clonotype: What it binds is not known.

This chain joins TRBV5-1 and TRBJ2-2; perhaps TRBD2 as D (6 bases). Sequencing used PBMCs from blood, obtained roughly 5 days after vaccination. The TCR originated in a man between 50 and 59 years old who received an inactivated influenza vaccine. CDR3 sequence reads: CASTRRDGELFF. The CDR3, as DNA: TGCGCCAGCACCCGGAGGGACGGGGAGCTGTTTTTT.